The 29 T cell receptor beta chains below were found in one sample sequenced in a study of Ad26.COV2.S vaccination and SARS-CoV-2 variants. Treatment indicated: some 20 received Ad26.COV2.S at low or high dose, single or two shots; 5 received placebo; per-sample allocation not given. Day 63 after the first vaccine or placebo injection was the time point for sampling. Some clones are missing from TCRdb's copy, which holds only in-frame ones; the method was immunoSEQ multiplex PCR. The sample holds nearly 400,000 clones, approximately 90% seen once. The sample here was peripheral blood, taken in a trial of Ad26.COV2.S vaccine versus placebo. These receptors were obtained from a person aged 18-65 years who received the Ad26.COV2.S COVID-19 vaccine or a placebo.

This rearrangement joins TRBV29-1 to TRBJ2-1; TRBD2 might be the D (5 bases). Germline CDR1 SQVTM, CDR2 ANQGSEA. CDR3 length: 15 amino acids. V lost 1 base, J lost 9 bases, and 19 bases lay in between. CDR3 coding DNA: TGCAGCGTTGAAGGAATCGAGAGAGTCGCGGGTGAGCAGTTCTTC. This encodes CSVEGIERVAGEQFF.

The CDR3 protein is CASNPTGDNSPLHF. DNA of the CDR3: TGCGCCAGCAACCCAACAGGGGACAATTCACCCCTCCACTTT. The V call is TRBV4-1, the J call TRBJ1-6, with 7 bases matching TRBD1. This CDR3 is 14 amino acids long. Looked up from germline, CDR1 is MGHRA and CDR2 is YSYEKL. With 7 bases clipped from V and 7 bases from J, the junction kept 7 bases outside the gene matches.

The genes are TRBV4-2 and TRBJ1-1, with TRBD1 matching 8 bases. Unmatched junction bases numbered 14, after V lost 2 bases and J lost 3 bases. This CDR3 is 18 amino acids long. Per the germline V gene, CDR1 is LGHNA and CDR2 is YNFKEQ. CDR3 region: CASSQRADQGARDTEAFF. DNA of the CDR3: TGTGCCAGCAGCCAAAGGGCAGACCAGGGGGCGCGGGACACTGAAGCTTTCTTT.

The rearrangement joins TRBV15 to TRBJ2-7; 9 positions match TRBD1. The CDR3 sequence is 14 residues long. Trimming removed 3 bases from V and 6 bases from J; junction bases left unmatched: 6. The germline V gene encodes CDR1 LNHNV and CDR2 YYDKDF (reference sequence). The CDR3 region is CATSRTTGGGEQYF. The CDR3 DNA is TGTGCCACCAGCAGGACTACAGGGGGCGGCGAGCAGTACTTC.

J is TRBJ2-1 and V is TRBV11-2, with 9 bases matching TRBD2. Per germline, CDR1 SGHAT and CDR2 FQNNGV. This CDR3 is built from 18 residues. The junction had 10 bases not matched to a gene; V was cut back by 0 bases and J by 4 bases. In nucleotides, the CDR3 is TGTGCCAGCAGCTTAGATGGGCTAGCGGGATCCCTTTACAATGAGCAGTTCTTC. This translates into CASSLDGLAGSLYNEQFF.

V usage is TRBV27 and J usage is TRBJ1-5; D call uncertain. Trimming took 6 bases from V and 1 from J, leaving 13 bases between them. Germline V CDR1 and CDR2: MNHEY, SMNVEV (reference sequence). The CDR3 sequence is 15 residues long. CDR3 amino acids: CASSYTALSNQPQHF. The CDR3 region has the DNA TGTGCCAGCAGCTACACAGCGCTCAGCAATCAGCCCCAGCATTTT.

The chain uses TRBV11-2 and TRBJ2-7; D ambiguous. The germline V gene has CDR1 SGHAT and CDR2 FQNNGV. V lost 0 bases to trimming and J lost 7 bases, with 7 bases between them. The CDR3 has 12 amino acids. The CDR3: CASSLDPWEQYF. The CDR3 DNA reads TGTGCCAGCAGCTTAGACCCTTGGGAGCAGTACTTC. The full variable domain, rest sourced from reference TRBV11-2 and TRBJ2-7, is EAGVAQSPRYKIIEKRQSVAFWCNPISGHATLYWYQQILGQGPKLLIQFQNNGVVDDSQLPKDRFSAERLKGVDSTLKIQPAKLEDSAVYLCASSLDPWEQYFGPGTRLTVT.

This clone was observed a few times. The chain carries TRBV13 and TRBJ2-1; D possibly corresponds to TRBD1 (6 bases). Between the trimmed V and J ends, which lost 8 bases and 8 bases, there was a span of 10 bases. This CDR3 is 11 amino acids long. CDR1 and CDR2 (germline): PRHDT, FYEKMQ (reference sequence). The CDR3 DNA reads as TGTGCCAGCGCCAGGGGTGATGAGCAGTTCTTC. Protein sequence: CASARGDEQFF.

Only one count was recorded for this clone. The V call is TRBV7-9, the J call TRBJ2-7; TRBD2 aligns across 12 bases. The CDR3 extends over 15 amino acids. The V and J ends lost 4 bases and 7 bases, in that order; junction bases with no gene match: 8. Per germline, CDR1 SEHNR and CDR2 FQNEAQ (reference sequence). This CDR3 reads CASSSRGLAGNEQYF. The CDR3 DNA reads TGTGCCAGCAGCTCCCGCGGACTAGCGGGAAATGAGCAGTACTTC.

This clone was seen a handful of times. This chain uses TRBV27 with TRBJ1-1, with D unresolved. The CDR3 loop spans 14 amino acids. From germline, CDR1 is MNHEY and CDR2 SMNVEV (reference sequence). Trimming removed 8 bases at V and 1 base at J, with 14 bases between. The DNA for the CDR3 is TGTGCCAGCTGGGCTTGGCGGGAGAACACTGAAGCTTTCTTT. Amino acids: CASWAWRENTEAFF.

This sequence joins TRBV11-3 and TRBJ2-7; tentative D call: TRBD2 (6 bases). The CDR3 is 17 residues long. From germline, CDR1 is SGHNT and CDR2 YENEEA. V was cut by 5 bases and J by 7 bases, with 27 bases left in between. The CDR3 spells CASSLLVFGPLGGEQYF. The CDR3 region has the DNA TGTGCCAGCAGCCTACTAGTCTTTGGACCCCTCGGGGGAGAGCAGTACTTC. The full variable domain, in which reference TRBV11-3 and TRBJ2-7 provide the parts outside the CDR3, is EAGVVQSPRYKIIEKKQPVAFWCNPISGHNTLYWYLQNLGQGPELLIRYENEEAVDDSQLPKDRFSAERLKGVDSTLKIQPAELGDSAVYLCASSLLVFGPLGGEQYFGPGTRLTVT.

The V call is TRBV9, the J call TRBJ2-3; D perhaps matches TRBD2 (6 bases). The V gene lost 0 bases and the J gene lost 0 bases, with 11 bases spanning the gap. CDR1 is SGDLS and CDR2 is YYNGEE in the germline V gene. The CDR3 has 16 residues. In DNA form, the CDR3 reads TGTGCCAGCAGCGTAGCTCCAGGGACTAGCACAGATACGCAGTATTTT. It codes for CASSVAPGTSTDTQYF. Combining the CDR3 with reference TRBV9 and TRBJ2-3 gives the whole variable domain DSGVTQTPKHLITATGQRVTLRCSPRSGDLSVYWYQQSLDQGLQFLIQYYNGEERAKGNILERFSAQQFPDLHSELNLSSLELGDSALYFCASSVAPGTSTDTQYFGPGTRLTVL.

This clone was observed once. V gene TRBV11-2 combines with J gene TRBJ2-3; 10 nucleotides match TRBD2. Per germline, CDR1 SGHAT and CDR2 FQNNGV. The CDR3 is 18 amino acids. With V trimmed by 2 bases and J by 1 base, 9 bases remained unmatched. The CDR3 protein is CASSLRGLAGVRTDTQYF. DNA of the CDR3: TGTGCCAGCAGCTTAAGGGGGCTAGCGGGAGTGCGCACAGATACGCAGTATTTT.

This clone was observed once. The chain combines TRBV19 with TRBJ2-3; the D gene is possibly TRBD1 (6 bases). Trimming stripped 9 bases from V and 1 base from J, with 20 bases between. The CDR3 is 16 residues long. Germline V gene data show CDR1 as LNHDA and CDR2 as SQIVND (reference sequence). CDR3 in DNA: TGTGCCAGCATGAACCCTCGACAGGACGGCACAGATACGCAGTATTTT. Translating it yields CASMNPRQDGTDTQYF.

This rearrangement joins TRBV19 to TRBJ1-2; no reliable D call. Per germline, CDR1 LNHDA and CDR2 SQIVND (reference sequence). Between the trimmed V and J ends, which lost 4 bases and 8 bases, there was a span of 14 bases. The CDR3 runs 13 residues. CDR3 region: CASSTRQLGGYTF. Written as DNA, the CDR3 is TGTGCCAGTAGTACCCGCCAGCTCGGGGGCTACACCTTC.

The chain carries TRBV5-1 and TRBJ2-7, with D perhaps given as TRBD1 or TRBD2 (6 bases each). The CDR3 consists of 13 residues. Trimming cost V 6 bases and J 4 bases, with 14 bases left between them. Germline values: CDR1 SGHRS, CDR2 YFSETQ. CDR3 amino acids: CASKGGQEYEQYF. The CDR3 bases are TGCGCCAGCAAGGGGGGCCAGGAATACGAGCAGTACTTC.

CDR3 sequence (DNA): TGTGCCAGCAGGGTCAGGACAGGGTATTTGAATGAGCAGTTCTTC. Encoded protein: CASRVRTGYLNEQFF. J is TRBJ2-1 and V is TRBV2, with 8 bases that match TRBD1. Germline V lookup: CDR1 SNHLY, CDR2 FYNNEI. The CDR3 loop spans 15 amino acids. With V trimmed by 6 bases and J by 7 bases, 11 bases remained unmatched. The complete variable domain, with remaining parts taken from reference TRBV2 and TRBJ2-1, reads EPEVTQTPSHQVTQMGQEVILRCVPISNHLYFYWYRQILGQKVEFLVSFYNNEISEKSEIFDDQFSVERPDGSNFTLKIRSTKLEDSAMYFCASRVRTGYLNEQFFGPGTRLTVL.

The rearrangement uses TRBV9 and TRBJ1-2; no clear D. This CDR3 spans 16 amino acids. The V end was cut by 3 bases, the J end by 7 bases, with 22 bases between. The germline V gene encodes CDR1 SGDLS and CDR2 YYNGEE. CDR3 region: CASSAVDGALASGYTF. CDR3 nucleotide sequence: TGTGCCAGCAGCGCCGTGGATGGAGCCCTGGCCTCTGGCTACACCTTC.

The chain combines TRBV5-1 with TRBJ1-6; D call uncertain. The CDR3 length is 12 residues. Germline V gene sequence: CDR1 SGHRS, CDR2 YFSETQ. The ends were cut back, 3 bases at V and 8 bases at J, with 6 bases in the middle. CDR3 loop: CASSSEDSPLHF. For the CDR3, the DNA is TGCGCCAGCAGCTCCGAGGATTCACCCCTCCACTTT. The whole variable domain, filled in from reference TRBV5-1 and TRBJ1-6, reads KAGVTQTPRYLIKTRGQQVTLSCSPISGHRSVSWYQQTPGQGLQFLFEYFSETQRNKGNFPGRFSGRQFSNSRSEMNVSTLELGDSALYLCASSSEDSPLHFGNGTRLTVT.

The V gene is TRBV19, the J gene TRBJ2-1; TRBD2 is a possible D gene (5 bases). The length of the CDR3 is 13 residues. The germline V gene has CDR1 LNHDA and CDR2 SQIVND (reference sequence). V lost 6 bases to trimming and J lost 5 bases, with 11 bases between them. CDR3 amino acids: CASRRPGNNEQFF. In nucleotides, the CDR3 is TGTGCCAGTAGGCGCCCCGGGAACAATGAGCAGTTCTTC. Combining the CDR3 with reference TRBV19 and TRBJ2-1 gives the whole variable domain DGGITQSPKYLFRKEGQNVTLSCEQNLNHDAMYWYRQDPGQGLRLIYYSQIVNDFQKGDIAEGYSVSREKKESFPLTVTSAQKNPTAFYLCASRRPGNNEQFFGPGTRLTVL.

The CDR3 region is CAISELEGAHRTF. The CDR3 region has the DNA TGTGCCATCAGTGAGCTTGAGGGGGCGCATCGGACTTTC. The chain is built from TRBV10-3 and TRBJ2-6, with 7 bases identical to TRBD1. CDR1 and CDR2 (germline): ENHRY, SYGVKD. The CDR3 length is 13 residues. The J segment lost 18 bases and the V segment lost 2 bases, leaving 10 bases of the junction unmatched.

The chain uses TRBV10-3 and TRBJ1-4; D is unclear. The V and J ends lost 3 bases and 7 bases respectively, with 12 bases between them. Per the germline V gene, CDR1 is ENHRY and CDR2 is SYGVKD. This CDR3 is built from 14 residues. The CDR3 bases are TGTGCCATCAGTGAAGGGTCAGCGGGTGAAAAACTGTTTTTT. Protein: CAISEGSAGEKLFF.

The chain uses TRBV6-1 and TRBJ1-6; D gene unclear. The CDR3 totals 15 residues. V was cut by 1 base and J by 6 bases, with 10 bases left in between. CDR1 and CDR2 from the germline V gene are MNHNS and SASEGT. The chain's CDR3 is CASSEGTGSNSPLHF. CDR3 bases: TGTGCCAGCAGTGAAGGAACGGGCTCTAATTCACCCCTCCACTTT.

The chain joins TRBV11-3 to TRBJ2-1, with a tentative D call TRBD2 (6 bases). The germline CDR1 and CDR2 sequences are SGHNT and YENEEA. The CDR3 length is 16 residues. V was shortened by 5 bases and J by 2 bases, with 16 bases between the two germline ends. The CDR3 sequence is CASSTHGRGTYNEQFF. CDR3 DNA: TGTGCCAGCAGCACTCACGGGAGAGGCACCTACAATGAGCAGTTCTTC.

The chain employs TRBV5-1 and TRBJ1-1, with D unclear. Between the trimmed V and J ends, which lost 0 bases and 1 base, there was a span of 7 bases. CDR3 length equals 14 residues. In germline, CDR1 is SGHRS, CDR2 YFSETQ. The CDR3 protein is CASSLDARNTEAFF. DNA of the CDR3: TGCGCCAGCAGCTTGGATGCCCGGAACACTGAAGCTTTCTTT.

The V gene is TRBV24-1, the J gene TRBJ2-5; D gene ambiguous. V lost 7 bases, J lost 1 base, and 15 bases lay in between. Germline loops: CDR1 KGHDR, CDR2 SFDVKD. The CDR3 is 15 amino acids. This chain's CDR3 is CATSPALATQETQYF. CDR3 bases: TGTGCCACCAGCCCCGCTTTAGCAACCCAAGAGACCCAGTACTTC.

This chain connects TRBV3-1 (or the pseudogene TRBV3-2) to TRBJ1-3, with 8 bases fitting TRBD1. Germline V gives CDR1 LGHDT, CDR2 YNNKEL (reference sequence). V dropped 1 base and J dropped 4; count of bases not matched to a gene: 9. The CDR3 covers 17 residues. The CDR3 nucleotides read TGTGCCAGCAGCCAAGCGGACAGGGTTCTCCTCGGAAACACCATATATTTT. Its protein product is CASSQADRVLLGNTIYF.

The V call is TRBV7-2, the J call TRBJ2-1; tentatively, D is TRBD1 or TRBD2 (5 bases each). Looked up from germline, CDR1 is SGHTA and CDR2 is FQGNSA. The CDR3 spans 14 residues. Trimming left V 5 bases short and J 10 bases short, with 18 bases between. CDR3 nucleotides: TGTGCCAGCAGCATACTAGGGGTCAGCGGCGAGCAGTTCTTC. Translated, it gives CASSILGVSGEQFF.

The chain combines TRBV6-5 with TRBJ2-1, with a tentative D call TRBD1 (6 bases). CDR1 MNHEY and CDR2 SVGAGI come from the germline V gene. The CDR3 has 15 amino acids. Trimming removed 11 bases at V and 2 bases at J, with 19 bases between. The CDR3 coding sequence is TGTGCCCCCACAATCCGGGACATTCCCTACAATGAGCAGTTCTTC. Its translation: CAPTIRDIPYNEQFF.